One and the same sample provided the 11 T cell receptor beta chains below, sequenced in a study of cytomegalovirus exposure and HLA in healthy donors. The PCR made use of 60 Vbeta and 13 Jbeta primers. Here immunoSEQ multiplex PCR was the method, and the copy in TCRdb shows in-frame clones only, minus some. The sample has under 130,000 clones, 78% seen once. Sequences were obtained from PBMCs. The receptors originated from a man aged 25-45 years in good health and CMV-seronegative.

The CDR3 protein is CAWGPGLAGVNEQFF. The CDR3 DNA is TGTGCCTGGGGGCCGGGACTAGCGGGAGTCAATGAGCAGTTCTTC. This sequence joins TRBV30 and TRBJ2-1; 14 bases match TRBD2. Unmatched junction bases numbered 6, after V lost 5 bases and J lost 6 bases. Germline V gene lookup returns CDR1 GTSNPN and CDR2 SVGIG (reference sequence). CDR3 size: 15 residues. The full variable domain, with the rest looked up from reference TRBV30 and TRBJ2-1, is SQTIHQWPATLVQPVGSPLSLECTVEGTSNPNLYWYRQAAGRGLQLLFYSVGIGQISSEVPQNLSASRPQDRQFILSSKKLLLSDSGFYLCAWGPGLAGVNEQFFGPGTRLTVL.

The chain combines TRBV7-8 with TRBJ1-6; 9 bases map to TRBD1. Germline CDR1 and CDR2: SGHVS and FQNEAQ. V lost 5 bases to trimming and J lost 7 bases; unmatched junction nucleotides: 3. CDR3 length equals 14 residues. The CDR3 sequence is CASSATGGNSPLHF. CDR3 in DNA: TGTGCCAGCAGCGCGACAGGGGGAAATTCACCCCTCCACTTT.

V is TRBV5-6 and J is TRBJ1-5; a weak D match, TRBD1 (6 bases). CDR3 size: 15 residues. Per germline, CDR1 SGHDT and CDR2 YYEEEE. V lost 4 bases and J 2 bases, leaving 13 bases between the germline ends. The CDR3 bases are TGTGCCAGCAGCCTAGGGGGTTGGGGCAATCAGCCCCAGCATTTT. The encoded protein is CASSLGGWGNQPQHF.

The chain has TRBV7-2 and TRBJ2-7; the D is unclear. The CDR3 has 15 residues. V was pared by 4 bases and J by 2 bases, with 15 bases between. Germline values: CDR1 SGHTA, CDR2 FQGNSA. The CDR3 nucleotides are TGTGCCAGCAGCTCCGCCCAGGTTAAAACCTACGAGCAGTACTTC. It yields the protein CASSSAQVKTYEQYF.

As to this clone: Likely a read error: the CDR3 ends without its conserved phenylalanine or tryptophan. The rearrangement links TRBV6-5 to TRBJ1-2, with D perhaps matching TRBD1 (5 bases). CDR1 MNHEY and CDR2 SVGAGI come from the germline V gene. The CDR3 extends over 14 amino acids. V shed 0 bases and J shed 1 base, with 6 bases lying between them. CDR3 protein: CASSYSQGNYGYTC. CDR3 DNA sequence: TGTGCCAGCAGTTACTCGCAGGGTAACTATGGCTACACCTGC.

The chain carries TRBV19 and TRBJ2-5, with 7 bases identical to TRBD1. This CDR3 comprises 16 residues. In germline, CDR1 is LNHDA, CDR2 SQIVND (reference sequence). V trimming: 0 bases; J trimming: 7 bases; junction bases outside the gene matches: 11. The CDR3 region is CASSIEGTAKSRTQYF. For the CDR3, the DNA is TGTGCCAGTAGTATAGAAGGGACAGCTAAGAGTCGGACCCAGTACTTC.

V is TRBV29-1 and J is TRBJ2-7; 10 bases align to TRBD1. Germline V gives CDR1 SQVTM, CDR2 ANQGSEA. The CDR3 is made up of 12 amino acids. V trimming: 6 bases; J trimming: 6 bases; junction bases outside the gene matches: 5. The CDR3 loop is CSVGTGEVEQYF. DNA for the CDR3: TGCAGCGTCGGGACAGGGGAAGTCGAGCAGTACTTC.

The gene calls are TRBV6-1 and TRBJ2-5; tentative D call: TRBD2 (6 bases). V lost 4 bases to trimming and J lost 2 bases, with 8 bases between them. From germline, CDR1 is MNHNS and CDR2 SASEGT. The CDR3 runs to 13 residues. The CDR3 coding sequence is TGTGCCAGCAGTGTTAGCGGACAAGAGACCCAGTACTTC. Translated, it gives CASSVSGQETQYF.

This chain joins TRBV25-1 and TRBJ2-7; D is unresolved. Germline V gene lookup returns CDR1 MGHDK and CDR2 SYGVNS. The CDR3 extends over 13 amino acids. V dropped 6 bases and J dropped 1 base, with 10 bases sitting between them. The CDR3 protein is CASRSPRSYEQYF. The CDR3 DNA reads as TGTGCCAGCAGATCCCCGCGGTCCTACGAGCAGTACTTC.

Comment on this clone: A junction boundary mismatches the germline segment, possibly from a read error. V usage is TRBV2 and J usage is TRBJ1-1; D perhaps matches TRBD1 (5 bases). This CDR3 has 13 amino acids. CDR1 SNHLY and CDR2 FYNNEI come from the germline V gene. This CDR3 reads CASSEARAGPTVF. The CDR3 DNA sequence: TGTGCCAGCAGTGAAGCACGGGCGGGGCCGACCGTTTTT. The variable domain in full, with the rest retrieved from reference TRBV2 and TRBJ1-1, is EPEVTQTPSHQVTQMGQEVILRCVPISNHLYFYWYRQILGQKVEFLVSFYNNEISEKSEIFDDQFSVERPDGSNFTLKIRSTKLEDSAMYFCASSEARAGPTVFGQGTRLTVV.

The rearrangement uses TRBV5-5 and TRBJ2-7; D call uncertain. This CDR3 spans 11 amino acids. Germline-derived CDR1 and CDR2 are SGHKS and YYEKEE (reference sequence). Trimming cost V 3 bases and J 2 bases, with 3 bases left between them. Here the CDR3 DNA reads TGTGCCAGCAGCTCCACCTACGAGCAGTACTTC. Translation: CASSSTYEQYF.